This T cell receptor (beta chain) derives from a study of CD8 T cells in Susac syndrome. The V gene end was trimmed by 5 bases and the J gene end by 2 bases; junction bases not matched to a gene: 8. Looked up from germline, CDR1 is SGHTA and CDR2 is FQGNSA. The length of the CDR3 is 17 residues. As controls, healthy donors matched for age and sex were used. Random hexamers served to reverse transcribe roughly 0.45 to 1 ug RNA. TCRdb itself ran the immunoSEQ multiplex PCR reads through MiXCR, one entry per CDR3 protein. The sample includes 150,000 or so distinct CDR3 sequences, 93% seen only once; the top ten take more than 0.13%.

This TCR was sampled from a human donor in good health. This chain uses TRBV7-2 with TRBJ2-3; 12 nucleotides match TRBD2. Material: CD4+ T cells from PBMCs. Written as DNA, the CDR3 is TGTGCCAGCAGCCCCGGGACTAGCGGGCAAACCACAGATACGCAGTATTTT. Amino acids: CASSPGTSGQTTDTQYF.